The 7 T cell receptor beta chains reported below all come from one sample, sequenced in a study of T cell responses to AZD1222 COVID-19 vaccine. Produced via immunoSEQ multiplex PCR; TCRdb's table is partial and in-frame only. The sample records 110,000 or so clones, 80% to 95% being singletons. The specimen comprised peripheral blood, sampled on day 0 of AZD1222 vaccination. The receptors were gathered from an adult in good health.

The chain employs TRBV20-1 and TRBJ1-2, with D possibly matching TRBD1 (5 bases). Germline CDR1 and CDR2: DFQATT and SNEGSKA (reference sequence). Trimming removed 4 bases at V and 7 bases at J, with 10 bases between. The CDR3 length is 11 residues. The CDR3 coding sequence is TGCAGTGCTACGATGGGGGGTGGCTACACCTTC. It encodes CSATMGGGYTF.

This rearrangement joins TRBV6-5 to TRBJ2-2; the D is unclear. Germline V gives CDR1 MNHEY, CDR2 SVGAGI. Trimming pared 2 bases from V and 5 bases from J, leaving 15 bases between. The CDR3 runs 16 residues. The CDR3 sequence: CASSYKHTPTTGELFF. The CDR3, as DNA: TGTGCCAGCAGTTACAAGCACACCCCCACAACCGGGGAGCTGTTTTTT.

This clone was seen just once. In DNA form, the CDR3 reads TGTGCCAGCAGCGGACACGGACTGAACACTGAAGCTTTCTTT. It encodes CASSGHGLNTEAFF. J is TRBJ1-1 and V is TRBV9; no definite D call. Trimming took 3 bases from V and 0 from J, leaving 9 bases between them. CDR3 length equals 14 residues. Germline V gene data show CDR1 as SGDLS and CDR2 as YYNGEE.

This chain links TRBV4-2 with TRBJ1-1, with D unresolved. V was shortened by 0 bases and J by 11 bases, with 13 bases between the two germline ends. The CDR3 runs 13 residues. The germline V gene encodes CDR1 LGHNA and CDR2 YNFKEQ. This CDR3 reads CASSQERTSRAFF. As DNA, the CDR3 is TGTGCCAGCAGCCAAGAACGTACGAGTCGGGCTTTCTTT.

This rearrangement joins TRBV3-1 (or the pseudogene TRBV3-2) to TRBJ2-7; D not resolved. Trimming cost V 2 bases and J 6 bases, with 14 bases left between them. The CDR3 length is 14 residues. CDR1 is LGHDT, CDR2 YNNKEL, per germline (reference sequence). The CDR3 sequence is CASSQRTALSEQYF. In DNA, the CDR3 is TGTGCCAGCAGCCAACGAACAGCGTTAAGCGAGCAGTACTTC.

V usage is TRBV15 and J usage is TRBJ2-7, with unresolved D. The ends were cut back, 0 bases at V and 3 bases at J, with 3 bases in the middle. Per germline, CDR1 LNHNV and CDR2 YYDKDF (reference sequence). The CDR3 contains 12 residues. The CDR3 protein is CATSRDYYEQYF. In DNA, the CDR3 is TGTGCCACCAGCAGAGATTACTACGAGCAGTACTTC.

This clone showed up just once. This chain's CDR3 is CASSRGASEQYF. In nucleotides, the CDR3 is TGTGCCTCCTCCCGGGGGGCTTCGGAGCAGTACTTC. The chain combines TRBV6-6 with TRBJ2-7, with D tentatively TRBD2 (7 bases). This CDR3 spans 12 amino acids. V lost 11 bases, J lost 7 bases, and 18 bases lay in between. Germline V CDR1 and CDR2: MNHNY, SVGAGI (reference sequence).